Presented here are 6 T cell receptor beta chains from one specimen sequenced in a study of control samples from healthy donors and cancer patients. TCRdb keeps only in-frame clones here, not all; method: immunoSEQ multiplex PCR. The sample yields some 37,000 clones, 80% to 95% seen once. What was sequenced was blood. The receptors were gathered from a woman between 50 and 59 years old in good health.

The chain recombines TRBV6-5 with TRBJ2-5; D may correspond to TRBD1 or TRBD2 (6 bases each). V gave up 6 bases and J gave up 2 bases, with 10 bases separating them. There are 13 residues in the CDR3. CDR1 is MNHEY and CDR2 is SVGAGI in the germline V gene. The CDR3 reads CASRKGGQETQYF. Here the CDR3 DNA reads TGTGCCAGCAGAAAAGGGGGGCAAGAGACCCAGTACTTC.

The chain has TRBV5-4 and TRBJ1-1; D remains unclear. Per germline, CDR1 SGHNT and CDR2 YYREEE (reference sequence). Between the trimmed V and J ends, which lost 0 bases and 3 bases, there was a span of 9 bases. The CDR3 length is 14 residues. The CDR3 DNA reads TGTGCCAGCAGCTTGGACAGCCTATACACTGAAGCTTTCTTT. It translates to CASSLDSLYTEAFF. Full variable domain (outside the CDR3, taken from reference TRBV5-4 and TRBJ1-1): ETGVTQSPTHLIKTRGQQVTLRCSSQSGHNTVSWYQQALGQGPQFIFQYYREEENGRGNFPPRFSGLQFPNYSSELNVNALELDDSALYLCASSLDSLYTEAFFGQGTRLTVV.

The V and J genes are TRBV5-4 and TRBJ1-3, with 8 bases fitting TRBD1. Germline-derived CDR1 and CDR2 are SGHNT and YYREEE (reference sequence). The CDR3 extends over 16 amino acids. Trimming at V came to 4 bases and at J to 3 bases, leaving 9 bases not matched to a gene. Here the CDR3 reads CASSLDRGGFGNTIYF. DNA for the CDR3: TGTGCCAGCAGCCTTGACAGGGGTGGCTTTGGAAACACCATATATTTT. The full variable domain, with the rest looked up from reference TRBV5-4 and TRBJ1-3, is ETGVTQSPTHLIKTRGQQVTLRCSSQSGHNTVSWYQQALGQGPQFIFQYYREEENGRGNFPPRFSGLQFPNYSSELNVNALELDDSALYLCASSLDRGGFGNTIYFGEGSWLTVV.

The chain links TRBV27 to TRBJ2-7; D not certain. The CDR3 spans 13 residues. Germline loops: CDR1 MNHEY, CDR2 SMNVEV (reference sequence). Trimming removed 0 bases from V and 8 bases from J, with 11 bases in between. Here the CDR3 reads CASSLSLPWKQYF. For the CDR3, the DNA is TGTGCCAGCAGTTTATCTCTTCCCTGGAAGCAGTACTTC.

CDR3 sequence: CASRLRGQSNEKLFF. For the CDR3, the DNA is TGTGCCAGCCGATTGAGGGGGCAATCTAATGAAAAACTGTTTTTT. The chain combines TRBV2 with TRBJ1-4; 7 bases are a match to TRBD1. The germline V gene has CDR1 SNHLY and CDR2 FYNNEI. The CDR3 has 15 amino acids. The V segment lost 8 bases and the J segment 3 bases; nucleotides outside the gene matches: 9.

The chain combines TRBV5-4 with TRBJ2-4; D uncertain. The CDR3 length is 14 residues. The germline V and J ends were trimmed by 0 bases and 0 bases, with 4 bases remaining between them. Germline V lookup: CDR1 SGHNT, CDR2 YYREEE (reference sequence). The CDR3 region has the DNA TGTGCCAGCAGCTTGGAGGTAGCCAAAAACATTCAGTACTTC. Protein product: CASSLEVAKNIQYF.